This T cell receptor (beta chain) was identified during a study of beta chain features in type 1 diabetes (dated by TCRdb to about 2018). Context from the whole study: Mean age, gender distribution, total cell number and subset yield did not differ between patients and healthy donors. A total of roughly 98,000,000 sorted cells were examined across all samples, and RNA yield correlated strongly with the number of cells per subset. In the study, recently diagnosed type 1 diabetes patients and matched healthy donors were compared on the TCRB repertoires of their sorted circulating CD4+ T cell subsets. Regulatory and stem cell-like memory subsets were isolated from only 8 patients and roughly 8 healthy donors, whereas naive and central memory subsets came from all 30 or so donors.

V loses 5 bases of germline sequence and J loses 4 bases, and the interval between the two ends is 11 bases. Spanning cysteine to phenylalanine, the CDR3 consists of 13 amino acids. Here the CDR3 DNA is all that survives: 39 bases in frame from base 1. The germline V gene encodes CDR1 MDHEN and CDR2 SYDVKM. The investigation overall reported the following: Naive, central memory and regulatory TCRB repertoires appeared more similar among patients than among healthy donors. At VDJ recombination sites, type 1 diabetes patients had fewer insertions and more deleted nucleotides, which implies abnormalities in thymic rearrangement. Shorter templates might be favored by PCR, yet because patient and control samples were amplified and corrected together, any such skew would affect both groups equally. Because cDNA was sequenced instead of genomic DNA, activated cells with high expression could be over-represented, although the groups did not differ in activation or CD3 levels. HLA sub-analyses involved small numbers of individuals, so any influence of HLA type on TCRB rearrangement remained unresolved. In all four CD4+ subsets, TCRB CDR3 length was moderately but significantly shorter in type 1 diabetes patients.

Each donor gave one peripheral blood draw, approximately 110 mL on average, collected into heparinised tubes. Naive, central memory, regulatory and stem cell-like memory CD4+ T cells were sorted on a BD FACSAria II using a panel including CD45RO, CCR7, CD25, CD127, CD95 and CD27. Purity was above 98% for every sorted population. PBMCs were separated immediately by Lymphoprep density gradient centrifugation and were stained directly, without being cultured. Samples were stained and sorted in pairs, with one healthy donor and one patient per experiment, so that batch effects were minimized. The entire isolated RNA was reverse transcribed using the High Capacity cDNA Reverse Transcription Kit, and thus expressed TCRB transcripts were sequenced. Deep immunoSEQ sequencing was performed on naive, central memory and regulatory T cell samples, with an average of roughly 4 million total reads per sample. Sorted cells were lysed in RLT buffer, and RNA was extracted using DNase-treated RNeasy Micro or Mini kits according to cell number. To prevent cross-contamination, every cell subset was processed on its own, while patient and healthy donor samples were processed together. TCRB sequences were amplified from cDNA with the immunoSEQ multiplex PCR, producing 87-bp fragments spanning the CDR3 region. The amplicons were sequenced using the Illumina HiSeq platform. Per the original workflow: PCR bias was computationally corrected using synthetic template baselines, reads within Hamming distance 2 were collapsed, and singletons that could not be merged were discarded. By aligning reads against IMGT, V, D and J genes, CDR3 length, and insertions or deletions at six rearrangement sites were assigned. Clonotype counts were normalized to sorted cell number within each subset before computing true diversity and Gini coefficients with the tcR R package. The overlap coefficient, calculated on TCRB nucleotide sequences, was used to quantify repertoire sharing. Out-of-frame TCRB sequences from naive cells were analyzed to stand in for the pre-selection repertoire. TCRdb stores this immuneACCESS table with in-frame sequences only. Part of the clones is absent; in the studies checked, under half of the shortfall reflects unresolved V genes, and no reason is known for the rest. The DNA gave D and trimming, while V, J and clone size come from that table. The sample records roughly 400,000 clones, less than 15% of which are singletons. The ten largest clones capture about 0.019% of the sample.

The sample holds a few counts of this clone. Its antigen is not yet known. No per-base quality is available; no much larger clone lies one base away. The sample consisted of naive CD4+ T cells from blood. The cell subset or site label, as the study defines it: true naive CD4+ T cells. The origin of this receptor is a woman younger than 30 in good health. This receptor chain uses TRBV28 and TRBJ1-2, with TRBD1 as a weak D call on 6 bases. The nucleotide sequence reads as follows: TGTGCCAGCAGTACAGGGAACTTCTATGGCTACACCTTC. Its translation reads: CASSTGNFYGYTF.